These 31 T cell receptor beta chains share one sample of origin, sequenced in a study of blood T cells in healthy people across ages. Through a sample-barcoded 5' primer and a J-beta primer mix, a second PCR was run for roughly 7 to 12 cycles. Via MiXCR, TCRdb re-called the 5' RACE reads, giving one row per CDR3 protein. The data hold approximately 810,000 distinct CDR3 sequences, with under 35% observed a single time. Sequenced: blood. Receptors originate from a woman aged 80 or over in good health.

This clonotype was seen ten or more times. The chain recombines TRBV18 with TRBJ2-5; 7 nucleotides agree with TRBD2. The CDR3 spans 18 residues. The germline CDR1 and CDR2 sequences are KGHSH and LQKENI. V trimming: 3 bases; J trimming: 1 base; junction bases outside the gene matches: 14. The CDR3 spells CASSPGWSRRGSQETQYF. For the CDR3, the DNA is TGTGCCAGCTCACCCGGGTGGAGTCGGCGGGGGAGCCAAGAGACCCAGTACTTC.

The rearrangement joins TRBV4-3 to TRBJ1-5, with D perhaps matching TRBD1 (6 bases). The CDR3 runs to 16 residues. V lost 0 bases to trimming and J lost 9 bases, with 18 bases between them. Looked up from germline, CDR1 is LGHNA and CDR2 is YSLEER. As DNA, the CDR3 is TGCGCCAGCAGCCAAGATTACGGGGGACACGGAGGGCCCCAGCATTTT. Translated, it gives CASSQDYGGHGGPQHF.

The table lists this clonotype with a few counts. The rearrangement joins TRBV7-2 to TRBJ2-5, with 11 positions matching TRBD1. The DNA end is more similar to TRBJ2-7, so the J call may be wrong. The CDR3 covers 14 residues. CDR1 is SGHTA and CDR2 is FQGNSA in the germline V gene. The CDR3 DNA is TGTGCCAGCAGCTTTCGGACAGGGGGCATCGAGCAGTACTTC. Encoded protein: CASSFRTGGIEQYF.

This clonotype has at least ten counts. The chain combines TRBV7-2 with TRBJ2-5; TRBD1 might be the D (6 bases). Looked up from germline, CDR1 is SGHTA and CDR2 is FQGNSA. The length of the CDR3 is 14 residues. Between the trimmed V and J ends, which lost 5 bases and 2 bases, there was a span of 12 bases. DNA for the CDR3: TGTGCCAGCAGCCGATTAGGACAGCAAGAGACCCAGTACTTC. The encoded protein is CASSRLGQQETQYF.

J is TRBJ2-3 and V is TRBV7-9; D might be TRBD1 (6 bases). This CDR3 contains 15 residues. The V gene's germline CDR1 is SEHNR and CDR2 FQNEAQ (reference sequence). V gave up 6 bases and J gave up 1 base, with 14 bases separating them. CDR3 sequence (DNA): TGTGCCAGCAGTTCCCGACAGGTACGCACAGATACGCAGTATTTT. Translation: CASSSRQVRTDTQYF.

There are many counts of this clonotype. The rearrangement uses TRBV3-1 and TRBJ1-5, with a possible D match to TRBD1 (5 bases). Trimming left V 1 base short and J 0 bases short, with 10 bases between. CDR1 and CDR2 (germline): LGHDT, YNNKEL (reference sequence). This CDR3 is 16 amino acids long. CDR3 bases: TGTGCCAGCAGCCAAGGATGGGGGGGTAGCAATCAGCCCCAGCATTTT. Its translation: CASSQGWGGSNQPQHF.

This clonotype has at least ten counts. The chain joins TRBV15 to TRBJ2-3, with TRBD1 as a possible D gene (6 bases). The CDR3 runs 17 residues. The V and J ends lost 2 bases and 1 base respectively, with 16 bases between them. Germline V gives CDR1 LNHNV, CDR2 YYDKDF (reference sequence). CDR3 amino acids: CATSRYSQTGRTDTQYF. The CDR3 DNA reads as TGTGCCACCAGCAGATATTCCCAGACAGGCCGCACAGATACGCAGTATTTT.

The sample holds many counts of this clonotype. The CDR3 sequence is CASIGTDYEQYF. CDR3 coding DNA: TGTGCCAGCATCGGGACAGACTACGAGCAGTACTTC. The chain recombines TRBV6-6 with TRBJ2-7; 7 nucleotides line up with TRBD1. The germline CDR1 and CDR2 sequences are MNHNY and SVGAGI (reference sequence). The CDR3 runs 12 residues. V lost 7 bases to trimming and J lost 3 bases; unmatched junction nucleotides: 3.

V and J are TRBV14 and TRBJ2-3, with 11 nucleotides matching TRBD2. This CDR3 spans 16 amino acids. CDR1 and CDR2 from the germline V gene are SGHDN and FVKESK. Trimming took 8 bases from V and 1 from J; bases not matched to a gene: 8. CDR3 sequence: CASGSGGAYRTDTQYF. The CDR3 coding sequence is TGTGCCAGCGGTAGCGGGGGGGCCTATCGCACAGATACGCAGTATTTT.

CDR3 DNA: TGTGCCAGCTCACTCGGGACTAGCGTTTACACAGATACGCAGTATTTT. Translating it yields CASSLGTSVYTDTQYF. The chain is built from TRBV18 and TRBJ2-3; TRBD2 aligns across 10 bases. Trimming removed 4 bases from V and 2 bases from J; junction bases left unmatched: 6. Looked up from germline, CDR1 is KGHSH and CDR2 is LQKENI. The CDR3 covers 16 residues.

Ten or more counts support this clonotype. The chain carries TRBV20-1 and TRBJ2-7; D gene unclear. The germline V and J ends were trimmed by 4 bases and 1 base, with 8 bases remaining between them. The CDR3 consists of 12 residues. Germline V gene lookup returns CDR1 DFQATT and CDR2 SNEGSKA (reference sequence). CDR3 in amino acids: CSAKIPSYEQYF. The CDR3 nucleotides read TGCAGTGCTAAAATACCTTCCTACGAGCAGTACTTC.

This clonotype appeared many times. The CDR3, as DNA: TGTGCCAGCCAGAGGGACTACACAGATACGCAGTATTTT. Its translation: CASQRDYTDTQYF. The chain uses TRBV6-5 and TRBJ2-3, with 7 bases matching TRBD2. CDR1 is MNHEY, CDR2 SVGAGI, per germline. The CDR3 is 13 residues long. The trim removed 8 bases at V and 2 bases at J, leaving 4 bases unmatched.

This clonotype was seen repeatedly, ten times or more. The chain combines TRBV10-3 with TRBJ1-1, with D possibly matching TRBD1 (5 bases). The germline gives CDR1 ENHRY, CDR2 SYGVKD. Trimming removed 0 bases from V and 8 bases from J, with 16 bases in between. This CDR3 has 15 amino acids. This CDR3 is CAISESAGGSMEAFF. CDR3 bases: TGTGCCATCAGTGAGTCGGCGGGGGGTTCTATGGAAGCTTTCTTT.

Many counts were recorded for this clonotype. This sequence joins TRBV7-9 and TRBJ2-3; 10 bases line up with TRBD2. V shed 7 bases, J shed 2 bases, and the junction held 9 bases outside the gene matches. The CDR3 is 16 residues long. Looked up from germline, CDR1 is SEHNR and CDR2 is FQNEAQ (reference sequence). The CDR3 sequence: CASTSTSGGATDTQYF. The CDR3 DNA sequence: TGTGCCAGCACCAGTACAAGCGGGGGGGCCACAGATACGCAGTATTTT. The full variable domain, in which reference TRBV7-9 and TRBJ2-3 provide the parts outside the CDR3, is DTGVSQNPRHKITKRGQNVTFRCDPISEHNRLYWYRQTLGQGPEFLTYFQNEAQLEKSRLLSDRFSAERPKGSFSTLEIQRTEQGDSAMYLCASTSTSGGATDTQYFGPGTRLTVL.

Points on this clonotype: Being one base from a much bigger clone, this may be a read error. The gene calls are TRBV7-2 and TRBJ1-4; D gene ambiguous. The CDR3 spans 13 residues. Germline V gives CDR1 SGHTA, CDR2 FQGNSA. CDR3 in DNA: TGTGCCGGCAGCACAGACCATAATGAAAAACTGTTTTTT. It codes for CAGSTDHNEKLFF.

In its sample, this clonotype was seen a few times. The chain couples TRBV29-1 to TRBJ1-5; tentative D call: TRBD1 (5 bases). CDR3 length: 14 amino acids. Trimming cost V 4 bases and J 3 bases, with 13 bases left between them. The germline V gene encodes CDR1 SQVTM and CDR2 ANQGSEA. CDR3 sequence (DNA): TGCAGCGTTGCCTCGGCGACAGACAATCAGCCCCAGCATTTT. This sequence encodes CSVASATDNQPQHF.

This clonotype was seen ten or more times. This chain joins TRBV6-2 or TRBV6-3 and TRBJ2-1; maybe TRBD2 (7 bases). Germline V lookup: CDR1 MNHEY, CDR2 SVGEGT. The V end lost 8 bases, the J end lost 4 bases, and 21 bases lay between the germline ends. CDR3 length: 16 amino acids. For the CDR3, the DNA is TGTGCCAGCCTAAAAAGTTCTGGGGGGGCTTACAATGAGCAGTTCTTC. Translated: CASLKSSGGAYNEQFF.

About this clonotype: At one end the junction does not follow the germline gene, possibly because of a read error. This chain links TRBV3-1 with TRBJ1-5, with 10 bases that match TRBD1. Germline V gene sequence: CDR1 LGHDT, CDR2 YNNKEL (reference sequence). CDR3 length: 15 residues. The CDR3 nucleotides are TGTGCCAGCAGCCCCGGACAGGGGGGGAATCAGTCCCAGCATTTT. Amino acid sequence: CASSPGQGGNQSQHF.

There are many counts of this clonotype. V and J are TRBV3-1 and TRBJ2-1, with D uncertain. Germline loops: CDR1 LGHDT, CDR2 YNNKEL (reference sequence). Trimming cost V 2 bases and J 0 bases, with 8 bases left between them. This CDR3 has 15 amino acids. The CDR3 loop reads CASSQLRGSYNEQFF. In DNA, the CDR3 is TGTGCCAGCAGCCAACTGAGAGGCTCCTACAATGAGCAGTTCTTC.

V and J are TRBV6-1 and TRBJ2-2; TRBD2 matches 7 bases. After removal of 9 bases from V and 7 bases from J, the junction contained 11 bases not matched to a gene. Germline lookup yields CDR1 MNHNS and CDR2 SASEGT. The CDR3 consists of 14 residues. The CDR3 here is CASRGGVDGGELFF. DNA for the CDR3: TGTGCCAGTAGGGGAGGGGTAGACGGCGGGGAGCTGTTTTTT.

This clonotype was recorded at least ten times. The gene calls are TRBV7-9 and TRBJ2-5; no clear D gene. The CDR3 runs to 12 residues. The V gene lost 4 bases and the J gene lost 5 bases, with 8 bases spanning the gap. The V gene's germline CDR1 is SEHNR and CDR2 FQNEAQ (reference sequence). The CDR3 sequence is CASSSQVETQYF. The CDR3, as DNA: TGTGCCAGCAGCTCCCAAGTTGAGACCCAGTACTTC.

The chain recombines TRBV18 with TRBJ2-5; 11 nucleotides match TRBD2. Trimming at V came to 1 base and at J to 6 bases, leaving 22 bases not matched to a gene. The CDR3 loop spans 21 amino acids. Germline V gene sequence: CDR1 KGHSH, CDR2 LQKENI. In DNA form, the CDR3 reads TGTGCCAGCTCACCACTCGGGACTAGCGGCCCCCGGAGCCCTACAGAGAAGACCCAGTACTTC. Translation gives CASSPLGTSGPRSPTEKTQYF.

The chain uses TRBV6-6 and TRBJ1-4; no firm D call. The germline CDR1 and CDR2 sequences are MNHNY and SVGAGI (reference sequence). The CDR3 is 16 amino acids. With 0 bases removed from V and 8 bases from J, the gap between germline ends came to 16 bases. CDR3 sequence: CASSYSNPGMGEKLFF. CDR3 sequence (DNA): TGTGCCAGCAGTTACTCGAACCCGGGGATGGGGGAAAAACTGTTTTTT.

With respect to this clonotype: A much larger clone sits a single nucleotide away, making a read error possible. This chain links TRBV20-1 with TRBJ2-7; no clear D gene. CDR1 DFQATT and CDR2 SNEGSKA come from the germline V gene (reference sequence). The CDR3 has 12 residues. CDR3 sequence reads: CRAIKAAYEQYF. The CDR3 DNA reads TGCAGGGCTATAAAGGCAGCCTACGAGCAGTACTTC.

This clonotype was detected many times. Written as DNA, the CDR3 is TGTGCCAGCAGTCCCTCCCGACTAGCGGGGCCCTCCTACGAGCAGTACTTC. The encoded protein is CASSPSRLAGPSYEQYF. The gene calls are TRBV6-5 and TRBJ2-7; TRBD2 matches 11 bases. Trimming removed 5 bases from V and 0 bases from J; junction bases left unmatched: 9. The CDR3 contains 17 residues. The germline CDR1 and CDR2 sequences are MNHEY and SVGAGI.

This clonotype was seen more than once but under ten times. V gene TRBV7-7 combines with J gene TRBJ2-3; D uncertain. Germline lookup yields CDR1 SSHAT and CDR2 FNYEAQ (reference sequence). The V gene lost 4 bases and the J gene lost 2 bases, with 10 bases spanning the gap. There are 14 residues in the CDR3. The CDR3 is CASSSGPATDTQYF. For the CDR3, the DNA is TGTGCCAGCAGCTCCGGACCGGCCACAGATACGCAGTATTTT.

This clonotype was observed a few times. This chain uses TRBV6-2 or TRBV6-3 with TRBJ1-1; TRBD1 agrees at 7 bases. From germline, CDR1 is MNHEY and CDR2 SVGEGT. Trimming at V came to 4 bases and at J to 0 bases, leaving 2 bases not matched to a gene. The CDR3 contains 14 residues. CDR3 bases: TGTGCCAGCAGTTTTGACAGGGTGAACACTGAAGCTTTCTTT. This codes for CASSFDRVNTEAFF.

The V call is TRBV7-2, the J call TRBJ1-1; D ambiguous. The CDR3 is 12 residues long. Germline V CDR1 and CDR2: SGHTA, FQGNSA. Trimming removed 1 base from V and 6 bases from J, with 6 bases in between. In DNA, the CDR3 is TGTGCCAGCAGCTTAGACTACGCTGAAGCTTTCTTT. This gives the protein CASSLDYAEAFF.

J is TRBJ2-1 and V is TRBV5-6; D is possibly TRBD2 (6 bases). This CDR3 has 14 amino acids. Germline CDR1 is SGHDT and CDR2 is YYEEEE. The V end was cut by 4 bases, the J end by 4 bases, with 12 bases between. The CDR3 nucleotides read TGTGCCAGCAGCCGGAGGAGGGTTTACAATGAGCAGTTCTTC. Residues: CASSRRRVYNEQFF.

Worth noting for this clonotype: A much more abundant neighbour one base away suggests this may be a read error. The chain combines TRBV12-3 or TRBV12-4 with TRBJ2-1, with TRBD1 identical over 10 bases. This CDR3 has 14 residues. V dropped 5 bases and J dropped 10; count of bases not matched to a gene: 8. Written as DNA, the CDR3 is TGTGCCAGCAGTAAGGACAGGGGGATCGCGGAGCAGTTCTTC. Translating it yields CASSKDRGIAEQFF.

Comments on this clonotype: A much larger clone lies a single base off, so this may be a read error. The rearrangement links TRBV12-3 or TRBV12-4 to TRBJ2-1; 10 bases fit TRBD2. The junction had 8 bases not matched to a gene; V was cut back by 6 bases and J by 9 bases. This CDR3 contains 14 residues. The CDR3 DNA sequence: TGTGCCAGCAGGCGAGCGGGGGGGCCGAGTGAGCAGTTCTTC. Protein: CASRRAGGPSEQFF.